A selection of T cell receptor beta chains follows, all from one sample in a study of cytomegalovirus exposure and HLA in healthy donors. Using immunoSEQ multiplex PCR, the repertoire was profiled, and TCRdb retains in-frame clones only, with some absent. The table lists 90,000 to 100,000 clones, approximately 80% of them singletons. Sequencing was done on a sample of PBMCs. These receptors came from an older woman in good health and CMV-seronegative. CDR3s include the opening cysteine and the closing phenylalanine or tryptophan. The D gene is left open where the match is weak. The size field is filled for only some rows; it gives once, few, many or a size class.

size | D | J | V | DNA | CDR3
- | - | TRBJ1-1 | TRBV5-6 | TGTGCCAGCAGCTTGCTCAGGTACACTGAAGCTTTCTTT | CASSLLRYTEAFF
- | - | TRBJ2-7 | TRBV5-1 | TGCGCCAGCAGCTTGACAGTTACCTACGAGCAGTACTTC | CASSLTVTYEQYF
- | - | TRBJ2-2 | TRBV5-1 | TGCGCCAGCAGCGGACACAGGGAGAGCGCCGGGGAGCTGTTTTTT | CASSGHRESAGELFF
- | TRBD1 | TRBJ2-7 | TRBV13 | TGTGCCAGCAGGGGGACAGCTTCCAACTACGAGCAGTACTTC | CASRGTASNYEQYF
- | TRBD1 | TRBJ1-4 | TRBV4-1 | TGCGCCAGCAGCCTATCGACAGGGGTTTATGAAAAACTGTTTTTT | CASSLSTGVYEKLFF
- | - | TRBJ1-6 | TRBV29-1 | TGCAGCGTTGGGACCGGGGGGAATTCACCCCTCCACTTT | CSVGTGGNSPLHF
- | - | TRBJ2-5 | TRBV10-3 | TGTGCCATCAGTGAGTTTGCGGCAGTGGAGACCCAGTACTTC | CAISEFAAVETQYF
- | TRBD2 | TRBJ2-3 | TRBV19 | TGTGCCAGTAGTTCGACTAGCGGGGGTACAGATACGCAGTATTTT | CASSSTSGGTDTQYF
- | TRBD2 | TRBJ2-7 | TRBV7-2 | TGTGCCAGCAGCTTAGACAGCGGGGGGGCGCCCTACGAGCAGTACTTC | CASSLDSGGAPYEQYF
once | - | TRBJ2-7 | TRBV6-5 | TGTGCCAGCAGTTACGGGGGGGCCCCCTACGAGCAGTACTTC | CASSYGGAPYEQYF
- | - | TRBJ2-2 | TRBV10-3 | TGTGCCGGGGGGAGCGGAGTGGGCACCGGGGAGCTGTTTTTT | CAGGSGVGTGELFF
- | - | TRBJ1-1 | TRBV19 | TGTGCCAGTAGTATAGAGGAGAGTGAAGCTTTCTTT | CASSIEESEAFF
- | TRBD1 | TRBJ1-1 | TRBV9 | TGTGCCAGCAGCCCCGGAAGGGGGCAGTGGGTTGAAGCTTTCTTT | CASSPGRGQWVEAFF
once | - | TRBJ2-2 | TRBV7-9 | TGTGCCAGCAGCTCTGGGGGGTTGGCCGGGGAGCTGTTTTTT | CASSSGGLAGELFF
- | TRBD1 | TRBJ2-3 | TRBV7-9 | TGTGCCAGCAGCTTGGACAGGGGGACAGATACGCAGTATTTT | CASSLDRGTDTQYF
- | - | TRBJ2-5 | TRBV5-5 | TGTGCCAGCAGGCCACCAGGAGGCGAGACCCAGTACTTC | CASRPPGGETQYF
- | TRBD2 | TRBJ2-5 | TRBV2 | TGTGCCAGCAGTGAGAGGACTAGCGGGAGGGGGGAGACCCAGTACTTC | CASSERTSGRGETQYF
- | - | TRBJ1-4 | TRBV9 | TGTGCCAGCGGGGGCAGCGGGGTTGCAACTAATGAAAAACTGTTTTTT | CASGGSGVATNEKLFF
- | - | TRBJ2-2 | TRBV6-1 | TGTGCCAGCAGTGATGTGCCCGGACGGGGGATCGGGGAGCTGTTTTTT | CASSDVPGRGIGELFF
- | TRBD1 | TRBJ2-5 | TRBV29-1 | TGCAGCGCTACCCCCCTACAGGGGATGACCCAAGAGACCCAGTACTTC | CSATPLQGMTQETQYF
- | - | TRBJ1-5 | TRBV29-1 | TGCAGCGTGGGGGGAAATAGCAATCAGCCCCAGCATTTT | CSVGGNSNQPQHF
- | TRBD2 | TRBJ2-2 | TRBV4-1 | TGCGCCAGCAGCCTTCAGCGGGAGAGTAACACCGGGGAGCTGTTTTTT | CASSLQRESNTGELFF
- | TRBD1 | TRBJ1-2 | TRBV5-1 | TGCGCCAGCAGCTTACAGGGGTACTATGGCTACACCTTC | CASSLQGYYGYTF
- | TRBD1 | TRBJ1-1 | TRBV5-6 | TGTGCCAGCAGCTTCGGGACAGGGAACACTGAAGCTTTCTTT | CASSFGTGNTEAFF